Listed below are T cell receptor beta chains from one sample, sequenced in a study of T-cell reconstitution after alpha-beta-depleted transplantation in children. Each CDR3 protein gets one entry after TCRdb re-called the PCR reads with MiXCR. This sample yields 40,000 to 55,000 distinct CDR3 sequences, of which approximately 6.1% are seen a single time; 30% to 35% belongs to the top ten. The material sequenced was PBMCs, mostly from graft donor cells, taken 60 days after TCRalphabeta/CD19-depleted stem cell transplant. The origin of the receptors is a female patient aged 2 to 10 who had a stem cell transplant for aplastic anemia, so the T cells may come from the graft donor. Both conserved end residues are part of each CDR3. The D gene is left open where the match is weak. The size of a clone is reported for some rows only, either as once, few or many, or as a class for expanded clones.

once	TRBD1	TRBV3-1	TRBJ1-2	CASSQRSGGSSYGYTF	TGTGCCAGCAGTCAGCGATCAGGGGGCTCTAGCTATGGCTACACCTTC
medium-sized	-	TRBV20-1	TRBJ2-7	CSARDLDQGPYEQYF	TGCAGTGCTAGAGACCTAGATCAGGGGCCCTACGAGCAGTACTTC
-	-	TRBV6-2/TRBV6-3	TRBJ2-1	CASSYPTGRGNPYNEQFF	TGTGCCAGCAGTTACCCGACGGGTCGGGGGAATCCCTACAATGAGCAGTTCTTC
-	TRBD1	TRBV2	TRBJ2-2	CASSGPGGPTGELFF	TGTGCCAGCAGTGGCCCAGGGGGCCCGACCGGGGAGCTGTTTTTT
many	TRBD1	TRBV7-8	TRBJ2-1	CASSLNRGTYNEQFF	TGTGCCAGCAGCTTAAACAGGGGGACCTACAATGAGCAGTTCTTC
few	-	TRBV19	TRBJ1-1	CASSISAENTEAFF	TGTGCCAGTAGTATATCCGCGGAGAACACTGAAGCTTTCTTT
many	-	TRBV20-1	TRBJ1-1	CSARARLGLNTEAFF	TGCAGTGCTAGAGCCCGACTCGGCCTGAACACTGAAGCTTTCTTT
many	-	TRBV3-1	TRBJ2-1	CASSQGLGGEGGNEQFF	TGTGCCAGCAGCCAAGGCCTAGGGGGGGAGGGCGGAAATGAGCAGTTCTTC
-	-	TRBV7-9	TRBJ1-5	CASSSRGGDQPQHF	TGTGCCAGCAGCTCCCGGGGCGGCGATCAGCCCCAGCATTTT
few	TRBD2	TRBV11-2	TRBJ2-2	CASSLVAGVGSGELFF	TGTGCCAGCAGCTTAGTAGCGGGAGTGGGTTCCGGGGAGCTGTTTTTT
many	-	TRBV20-1	TRBJ2-7	CSENYEQYF	TGCAGTGAAAACTACGAGCAGTACTTC
many	-	TRBV12-3/TRBV12-4	TRBJ1-4	CASSTNRNEKLFF	TGTGCCAGCAGCACGAACAGGAATGAAAAACTGTTTTTT
few	-	TRBV7-9	TRBJ2-7	CASSPVSYEQYF	TGTGCCAGCAGCCCGGTCTCCTACGAGCAGTACTTC
many	-	TRBV3-1	TRBJ2-4	CASSQDGRGYKNIQYF	TGTGCCAGCAGCCAAGATGGGCGGGGATACAAAAACATTCAGTACTTC
many	-	TRBV4-2	TRBJ2-3	CASSQDPLPASTDTQYF	TGTGCCAGCAGCCAAGATCCCCTCCCCGCTAGCACAGATACGCAGTATTTT
many	-	TRBV5-1	TRBJ2-6	CASSARQISGANVLTF	TGCGCCAGCAGCGCCCGACAGATCTCTGGGGCCAACGTCCTGACTTTC
many	TRBD2	TRBV10-3	TRBJ2-7	CAISSGTSSPYEQYF	TGTGCCATCAGTTCCGGGACTAGCAGTCCCTACGAGCAGTACTTC
many	-	TRBV7-6	TRBJ1-4	CASSLQTVSEKLFF	TGTGCCAGCAGCTTACAGACAGTCTCGGAAAAACTGTTTTTT
many	TRBD2	TRBV20-1	TRBJ2-1	CSAVVLAGVKQFF	TGCAGTGCTGTGGTCCTAGCGGGAGTTAAGCAGTTCTTC
few	-	TRBV28	TRBJ1-2	CASSLYESGGYTF	TGTGCCAGCAGTTTATATGAGTCAGGGGGCTACACCTTC